What follows are 18 T cell receptor beta chains derived from one specimen sequenced in a study of T-cell reconstitution after alpha-beta-depleted transplantation in children. Using unique molecular identifiers, the investigators prepared the TCRbeta library. MiXCR was run by TCRdb on the PCR reads, yielding one entry per CDR3 protein. This sample yields about 340,000 distinct CDR3 sequences, of which 10% to 15% are seen a single time; about 3.9% belongs to the top ten. The sequences come from PBMCs, collected from the stem cell graft. The receptors derive from a human donor who donated a stem cell graft to a child with Fanconi anemia.

V gene TRBV18 combines with J gene TRBJ1-6; 8 bases match TRBD1. Losses at the gene ends were 8 bases for V and 5 bases for J; bases not matched to a gene: 8. Germline CDR1 KGHSH, CDR2 LQKENI. The CDR3 runs to 15 residues. CDR3 sequence: CASQHGTGNNSPLHF. In nucleotides, the CDR3 is TGTGCCAGCCAACATGGGACAGGCAATAATTCACCCCTCCACTTT.

The chain employs TRBV3-1 and TRBJ2-6; D is unresolved. V lost 10 bases to trimming and J lost 6 bases, with 25 bases between them. The CDR3 is made up of 17 amino acids. Germline lookup yields CDR1 LGHDT and CDR2 YNNKEL (reference sequence). CDR3 coding DNA: TGTGCCACCTCCAAGCAGGACCCTTGTACACAGGCCAACGTCCTGACTTTC. Encoded protein: CATSKQDPCTQANVLTF.

The sample holds one count of this clonotype. Compared with germline, one end of the junction differs, possibly owing to a read error. The chain recombines TRBV12-3 or TRBV12-4 with TRBJ2-2, with 9 bases fitting TRBD1. The CDR3 extends over 14 amino acids. CDR3 sequence (DNA): TGTGACAGCGGACAGGGGCCGCGGACCGGGGAGCTGTTTTTT. Translated: CDSGQGPRTGELFF.

The chain joins TRBV18 to TRBJ1-1, with a weak D call TRBD1 (5 bases). Looked up from germline, CDR1 is KGHSH and CDR2 is LQKENI. Trimming removed 2 bases at V and 1 base at J, with 8 bases between. The CDR3 length is 14 residues. The CDR3 here is CASSPGARNTEAFF. For the CDR3, the DNA is TGTGCCAGCTCACCAGGGGCTCGGAACACTGAAGCTTTCTTT.

This clonotype was counted between two and nine times. The gene calls are TRBV20-1 and TRBJ1-4; TRBD1 might be the D (5 bases). The CDR3 totals 16 residues. Germline values: CDR1 DFQATT, CDR2 SNEGSKA (reference sequence). V was pared by 0 bases and J by 10 bases, with 21 bases between. This CDR3 reads CSARDLDGALRGKLFF. DNA of the CDR3: TGCAGTGCTAGAGATTTGGACGGAGCCCTGAGGGGAAAACTGTTTTTT.

The chain recombines TRBV12-3 or TRBV12-4 with TRBJ1-5; 7 nucleotides agree with TRBD1. CDR3 length equals 14 residues. Trimming cost V 6 bases and J 3 bases; bases outside gene matches: 5. The chain's CDR3 is CASRPGQYNQPQHF. The CDR3 DNA sequence: TGTGCCAGCAGGCCGGGACAGTACAATCAGCCCCAGCATTTT.

The chain joins TRBV20-1 to TRBJ2-3; D remains ambiguous. V lost 3 bases to trimming and J lost 2 bases, with 18 bases between them. The germline gives CDR1 DFQATT, CDR2 SNEGSKA (reference sequence). This CDR3 is built from 16 residues. CDR3 sequence: CSASNLLGFNTDTQYF. The CDR3 DNA is TGCAGTGCTAGCAACCTACTCGGGTTTAACACAGATACGCAGTATTTT.

This clonotype has ten or more counts. This chain links TRBV20-1 with TRBJ1-6; unclear D gene. This CDR3 comprises 13 residues. Germline CDR1 and CDR2: DFQATT and SNEGSKA (reference sequence). The CDR3 bases are TGCAGCCCCCAGGAGGTGGCGAATTCACCCCTCCACTTT. This encodes CSPQEVANSPLHF.

This clonotype was detected ten times or more. The V call is TRBV6-2 or TRBV6-3, the J call TRBJ2-3; 8 positions match TRBD2. Germline V gives CDR1 MNHEY, CDR2 SVGEGT. Germline trimming cut 2 bases from V and 0 bases from J; bases unmatched to any gene: 13. The length of the CDR3 is 19 residues. Written as DNA, the CDR3 is TGTGCCAGCAGTTACGCGTACGGCAGCGGGGGTAGGAGCACAGATACGCAGTATTTT. Residues: CASSYAYGSGGRSTDTQYF.

In its sample, this clonotype was seen many times. The chain combines TRBV4-3 with TRBJ2-6, with D perhaps matching TRBD1 (6 bases). Germline V gives CDR1 LGHNA, CDR2 YSLEER. This CDR3 contains 15 residues. The V end lost 5 bases, the J end lost 1 base, and 9 bases lay between the germline ends. The CDR3 here is CASSLTGSGANVLTF. The DNA of the CDR3 is TGCGCCAGCAGCTTAACAGGGTCTGGGGCCAACGTCCTGACTTTC.

Remarks on this clonotype: One base away lies a much larger clone, so this may be a sequencing read error. This sequence joins TRBV18 and TRBJ1-1, with TRBD1 matching over 8 bases. Losses at the gene ends were 8 bases for V and 1 base for J; bases not matched to a gene: 12. This CDR3 is 16 amino acids long. Germline V lookup: CDR1 KGHSH, CDR2 LQKENI. The CDR3 region is CASTSTTGESNTEAFF. The CDR3 DNA sequence: TGTGCCAGCACATCAACGACAGGGGAATCGAACACTGAAGCTTTCTTT.

This clonotype was seen ten or more times. This chain joins TRBV4-3 and TRBJ2-1; D uncertain. The V gene's germline CDR1 is LGHNA and CDR2 YSLEER. The ends were cut back, 0 bases at V and 9 bases at J, with 12 bases in the middle. CDR3 size: 14 residues. The CDR3 DNA is TGCGCCAGCAGCCAAGATGTCACTAACCGTGAGCAGTTCTTC. Amino acid sequence: CASSQDVTNREQFF.

The genes are TRBV9 and TRBJ2-2, with D maybe TRBD1 (6 bases). Trimming removed 0 bases from V and 8 bases from J, with 20 bases in between. This CDR3 has 17 amino acids. Germline CDR1 is SGDLS and CDR2 is YYNGEE. In DNA, the CDR3 is TGTGCCAGCAGCGTAGGCCTCCCTGGACAGACACCGGGGGAGCTGTTTTTT. This translates into CASSVGLPGQTPGELFF. The complete variable domain, with remaining parts taken from reference TRBV9 and TRBJ2-2, reads DSGVTQTPKHLITATGQRVTLRCSPRSGDLSVYWYQQSLDQGLQFLIQYYNGEERAKGNILERFSAQQFPDLHSELNLSSLELGDSALYFCASSVGLPGQTPGELFFGEGSRLTVL.

There are a few counts of this clonotype. The chain employs TRBV14 and TRBJ1-1; D not certain. The germline CDR1 and CDR2 sequences are SGHDN and FVKESK. V dropped 4 bases and J dropped 8 bases, with 8 bases sitting between them. The CDR3 has 11 amino acids. This chain's CDR3 is CASSRSLEAFF. CDR3 nucleotides: TGTGCCAGCAGCCGAAGCCTAGAAGCTTTCTTT.

The chain couples TRBV2 to TRBJ2-1, with D uncertain. The germline V and J ends were trimmed by 8 bases and 9 bases, with 11 bases remaining between them. The CDR3 consists of 11 residues. From germline, CDR1 is SNHLY and CDR2 FYNNEI. Here the CDR3 reads CASSLEIEQFF. In DNA form, the CDR3 reads TGTGCCAGCTCTCTAGAAATTGAGCAGTTCTTC.

This clonotype was detected only a few times. The V call is TRBV25-1, the J call TRBJ1-1; D is uncertain. V lost 4 bases and J lost 4, with 13 bases in between. The CDR3 covers 14 residues. Looked up from germline, CDR1 is MGHDK and CDR2 is SYGVNS. Written as DNA, the CDR3 is TGTGCCAGCAGTGGACACGCCGAGGGCACTGAAGCTTTCTTT. This encodes CASSGHAEGTEAFF.

This clonotype has a handful of counts. This chain links TRBV10-2 with TRBJ2-1; D gene unclear. Between the trimmed V and J ends, which lost 8 bases and 8 bases, there was a span of 10 bases. CDR3 size: 11 residues. The germline gives CDR1 WSHSY, CDR2 SAAADI. The CDR3 is CASGHGDEQFF. DNA for the CDR3: TGCGCCAGCGGTCATGGCGATGAGCAGTTCTTC.

This clonotype was detected a few times. The chain is built from TRBV15 and TRBJ2-3; 7 positions agree with TRBD2. This CDR3 has 16 residues. CDR1 and CDR2 from the germline V gene are LNHNV and YYDKDF (reference sequence). Trimming cost V 3 bases and J 5 bases; bases outside gene matches: 11. CDR3 residues: CATSRGDYGWEDTQYF. The CDR3 nucleotides read TGTGCCACCAGCAGGGGGGACTATGGTTGGGAAGATACGCAGTATTTT.